One and the same sample provided the 7 T cell receptor beta chains below, sequenced in a study of cytomegalovirus exposure and HLA in healthy donors. The PCR contained 60 Vbeta and 13 Jbeta primers. Here immunoSEQ multiplex PCR was the method, and the copy in TCRdb shows in-frame clones only, minus some. The sample consists of 150,000 or so clones, roughly 77% of them appearing once. Material for sequencing was PBMCs. These receptor sequences come from a man younger than 45 in good health and CMV-seropositive.

The rearrangement uses TRBV9 and TRBJ2-3; 10 positions agree with TRBD2. With V trimmed by 3 bases and J by 6 bases, 4 bases remained unmatched. Germline V gene lookup returns CDR1 SGDLS and CDR2 YYNGEE. This CDR3 is 14 amino acids long. This CDR3 is CASSAQLAGDTQYF. The CDR3 DNA sequence: TGTGCCAGCAGCGCCCAACTAGCGGGGGATACGCAGTATTTT.

This rearrangement joins TRBV2 to TRBJ1-3; the D is unclear. V shed 4 bases and J shed 0 bases, with 7 bases lying between them. The CDR3 runs 14 residues. Germline CDR1 and CDR2: SNHLY and FYNNEI. Here the CDR3 reads CASSAKRSGNTIYF. The CDR3 nucleotides are TGTGCCAGCAGTGCCAAGCGCTCTGGAAACACCATATATTTT.

This clone was seen once. Here the CDR3 reads CASGATSRVYEQFF. CDR3 DNA: TGTGCTAGTGGCGCGACTAGTAGGGTCTATGAGCAGTTCTTC. The chain joins TRBV12-5 to TRBJ2-1; TRBD2 is a possible D gene (6 bases). This CDR3 has 14 residues. The V end lost 6 bases, the J end lost 8 bases, and 17 bases lay between the germline ends. CDR1 and CDR2 from the germline V gene are LGHNT and FRNRAP. The full variable domain, completed using reference TRBV12-5 and TRBJ2-1, is DARVTQTPRHKVTEMGQEVTMRCQPILGHNTVFWYRQTMMQGLELLAYFRNRAPLDDSGMPKDRFSAEMPDATLATLKIQPSEPRDSAVYFCASGATSRVYEQFFGPGTRLTVL.

In its sample, this clone was seen a few times. V and J are TRBV2 and TRBJ2-1; TRBD1 matches 7 bases. After removal of 6 bases from V and 7 bases from J, the junction contained 6 bases not matched to a gene. Germline CDR1 SNHLY, CDR2 FYNNEI. The CDR3 length is 13 residues. The CDR3 loop reads CASSSDRENEQFF. DNA for the CDR3: TGTGCCAGCAGCTCCGACAGGGAAAATGAGCAGTTCTTC.

The CDR3: CASSFIRQGGEGAQHF. CDR3 nucleotide sequence: TGTGCCAGCAGTTTCATCCGACAAGGCGGTGAAGGGGCCCAGCATTTT. The V call is TRBV28, the J call TRBJ1-5, with D maybe TRBD1 (5 bases). Trimming stripped 3 bases from V and 11 bases from J, with 23 bases between. This CDR3 contains 16 residues. Per germline, CDR1 MDHEN and CDR2 SYDVKM.

The chain couples TRBV5-6 to TRBJ1-2; maybe TRBD1 (6 bases). Trimming shortened V by 3 bases and J by 4 bases, and 19 bases separated the two germline ends. Germline CDR1 SGHDT, CDR2 YYEEEE. The CDR3 has 16 amino acids. The CDR3 nucleotides are TGTGCCAGCAGCTCTCGGACAGTATTATTTTCCTATGGCTACACCTTC. Protein: CASSSRTVLFSYGYTF.

The chain uses TRBV4-1 and TRBJ1-5, with 7 bases that match TRBD1. Germline V lookup: CDR1 MGHRA, CDR2 YSYEKL. The CDR3 runs to 15 residues. V shed 3 bases, J shed 1 base, and the junction held 3 bases outside the gene matches. The CDR3 DNA follows: TGCGCCAGCAGCCAGGACAGGAGGAGCAATCAGCCCCAGCATTTT. It specifies CASSQDRRSNQPQHF.